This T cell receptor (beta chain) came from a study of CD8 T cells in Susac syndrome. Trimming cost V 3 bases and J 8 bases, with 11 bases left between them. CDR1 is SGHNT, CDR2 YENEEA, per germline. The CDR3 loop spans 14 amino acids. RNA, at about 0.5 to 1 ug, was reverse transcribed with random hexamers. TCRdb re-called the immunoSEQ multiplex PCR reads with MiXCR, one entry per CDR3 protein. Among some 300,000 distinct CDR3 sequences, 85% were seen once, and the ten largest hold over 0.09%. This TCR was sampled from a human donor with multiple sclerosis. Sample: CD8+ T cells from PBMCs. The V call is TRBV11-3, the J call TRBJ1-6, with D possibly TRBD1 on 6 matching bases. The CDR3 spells CASSLRQDHSPLHF. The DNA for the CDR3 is TGTGCCAGCAGCTTGAGACAGGACCATTCACCCCTCCACTTT.